These 22 T cell receptor beta chains were sequenced from one sample in a study of CD8+ T cells in alopecia areata. RNA extraction and reverse transcription yielded cDNA as sequencing template. TCRdb's copy holds only in-frame clones and misses some; the assay was immunoSEQ multiplex PCR. This sample carries about 250,000 clones, 60% of them seen once, and the ten largest clones take about 0.9%. Sample treatment: oral pan-JAK inhibitor, 5-10 mg twice daily. The source was CD4+ T cells sorted from blood, collected between weeks 51 and 54, from a patient treated with tofacitinib. Receptors originate from a human donor with alopecia areata.

The chain employs TRBV29-1 and TRBJ2-3; D is ambiguous. V shed 2 bases and J shed 1 base, with 7 bases lying between them. CDR1 and CDR2 (germline): SQVTM, ANQGSEA. The CDR3 sequence is 13 residues long. The CDR3: CSVERQGTDTQYF. Here the CDR3 DNA reads TGCAGCGTTGAACGGCAGGGCACAGATACGCAGTATTTT.

The gene calls are TRBV29-1 and TRBJ1-2; D is ambiguous. Germline lookup yields CDR1 SQVTM and CDR2 ANQGSEA. With 7 bases removed from V and 4 bases from J, the gap between germline ends came to 16 bases. This CDR3 has 13 residues. This CDR3 reads CSANSGTRYGYTF. The CDR3 region has the DNA TGCAGCGCTAACAGCGGAACTCGCTATGGCTACACCTTC.

Note on this clone: Other DNA variants within this sample encode the same CDR3. The V call is TRBV7-2, the J call TRBJ1-1; D gene uncertain. Per the germline V gene, CDR1 is SGHTA and CDR2 is FQGNSA. The CDR3 totals 13 residues. V was trimmed by 1 base and J by 1 base, leaving 4 bases between them. In DNA, the CDR3 is TGTGCCAGCAGCTTAGGACAGAACACTGAAGCTTTCTTT. Its protein is CASSLGQNTEAFF.

The chain has TRBV4-1 and TRBJ1-5, with 9 bases fitting TRBD1. The CDR3 loop spans 17 amino acids. The ends lost 4 bases at V and 6 bases at J; junction bases unmatched: 13. Germline-derived CDR1 and CDR2 are MGHRA and YSYEKL. CDR3 amino acids: CASSPLPGQGFTQPQHF. The CDR3 coding sequence is TGCGCCAGCAGCCCTCTCCCGGGACAGGGTTTCACTCAGCCCCAGCATTTT.

The J gene is TRBJ2-7, the V gene TRBV4-3; D gene ambiguous. V dropped 0 bases and J dropped 0 bases, with 6 bases sitting between them. This CDR3 comprises 14 residues. Germline lookup yields CDR1 LGHNA and CDR2 YSLEER. DNA for the CDR3: TGCGCCAGCAGCCAAGACCGCCTCTCCTACGAGCAGTACTTC. This codes for CASSQDRLSYEQYF.

This clone was detected a few times. The V call is TRBV29-1, the J call TRBJ1-2, with TRBD1 matching 7 bases. V was pared by 6 bases and J by 4 bases, with 8 bases of the junction left unmatched. There are 13 residues in the CDR3. From germline, CDR1 is SQVTM and CDR2 ANQGSEA. DNA of the CDR3: TGCAGCGTCAACCGGGACAGAGGCTATGGCTACACCTTC. It specifies CSVNRDRGYGYTF.

This clone is medium-sized within its sample. This chain connects TRBV6-1 to TRBJ2-1; D gene uncertain. Germline-derived CDR1 and CDR2 are MNHNS and SASEGT. Trimming took off 0 bases at V and 9 bases at J, with 12 bases between the two ends. The CDR3 has 14 amino acids. CDR3 DNA: TGTGCCAGCAGTGAAGCAGGCGGAGCATTTGAGCAGTTCTTC. Its translation: CASSEAGGAFEQFF.

J is TRBJ1-2 and V is TRBV5-1; D possibly corresponds to TRBD1 (5 bases). The CDR3 totals 13 residues. V lost 4 bases, J lost 8 bases, and 15 bases lay in between. Looked up from germline, CDR1 is SGHRS and CDR2 is YFSETQ. CDR3 sequence: CASSPVLGEGYTF. In DNA, the CDR3 is TGCGCCAGCAGCCCTGTCTTGGGGGAAGGCTACACCTTC.

The chain carries TRBV6-1 and TRBJ1-1; D not certain. The CDR3 is 14 residues long. CDR1 is MNHNS, CDR2 SASEGT, per germline. Trimming left V 6 bases short and J 3 bases short, with 14 bases between. CDR3 sequence (DNA): TGTGCCAGCAGCCGAGACACTTCCTACACTGAAGCTTTCTTT. This codes for CASSRDTSYTEAFF.

This clone occurred once. The chain recombines TRBV7-2 with TRBJ1-5; TRBD1 aligns across 7 bases. CDR1 and CDR2 from the germline V gene are SGHTA and FQGNSA. There are 14 residues in the CDR3. Trimming removed 5 bases from V and 3 bases from J; junction bases left unmatched: 4. CDR3 sequence reads: CASSPDRPNQPQHF. Here the CDR3 DNA reads TGTGCCAGCAGCCCGGACAGGCCCAATCAGCCCCAGCATTTT.

The CDR3 is CASRRETGNYNEQFF. The CDR3 nucleotides are TGTGCCAGCCGGCGTGAGACAGGGAACTACAATGAGCAGTTCTTC. This chain joins TRBV6-1 and TRBJ2-1; 7 bases map to TRBD1. From germline, CDR1 is MNHNS and CDR2 SASEGT. The CDR3 spans 15 residues. Unmatched junction bases numbered 10, after V lost 8 bases and J lost 3 bases.

The chain carries TRBV29-1 and TRBJ2-7; either TRBD1 or TRBD2 may fit D (6 bases each). The CDR3 runs 14 residues. Looked up from germline, CDR1 is SQVTM and CDR2 is ANQGSEA. V gave up 4 bases and J gave up 5 bases, with 18 bases separating them. The CDR3 spells CSVVGGRGMDEQYF. For the CDR3, the DNA is TGCAGCGTTGTGGGGGGCAGGGGCATGGACGAGCAGTACTTC.

This rearrangement joins TRBV2 to TRBJ2-5; the D gene is possibly TRBD1 (6 bases). The CDR3 consists of 13 residues. V was shortened by 4 bases and J by 2 bases, with 8 bases between the two germline ends. Germline CDR1 reads SNHLY; CDR2 reads FYNNEI. The CDR3 DNA reads TGTGCCAGCAGTGGAGGACAGCAAGAGACCCAGTACTTC. Protein: CASSGGQQETQYF. Full variable domain (rest looked up from reference TRBV2 and TRBJ2-5): EPEVTQTPSHQVTQMGQEVILRCVPISNHLYFYWYRQILGQKVEFLVSFYNNEISEKSEIFDDQFSVERPDGSNFTLKIRSTKLEDSAMYFCASSGGQQETQYFGPGTRLLVL.

V and J are TRBV10-3 and TRBJ2-3; D is uncertain. Germline-derived CDR1 and CDR2 are ENHRY and SYGVKD. V was clipped by 4 bases and J by 2 bases, with 1 base between them. The CDR3 is 11 amino acids. The CDR3 DNA is TGTGCCATCAGTGCCACAGATACGCAGTATTTT. It translates to CAISATDTQYF.

V gene TRBV5-6 combines with J gene TRBJ1-1, with TRBD1 as a possible D gene (6 bases). The germline V gene has CDR1 SGHDT and CDR2 YYEEEE. V was clipped by 1 base and J by 1 base, with 17 bases between them. This CDR3 contains 17 residues. Written as DNA, the CDR3 is TGTGCCAGCAGCTTGCTACCACAGGGATTTTCGAACACTGAAGCTTTCTTT. Translated, it gives CASSLLPQGFSNTEAFF. The full variable domain, rest sourced from reference TRBV5-6 and TRBJ1-1, is DAGVTQSPTHLIKTRGQQVTLRCSPKSGHDTVSWYQQALGQGPQFIFQYYEEEERQRGNFPDRFSGHQFPNYSSELNVNALLLGDSALYLCASSLLPQGFSNTEAFFGQGTRLTVV.

The chain links TRBV30 to TRBJ2-7, with 7 bases aligning to TRBD1. Germline V gene sequence: CDR1 GTSNPN, CDR2 SVGIG (reference sequence). The CDR3 loop spans 14 amino acids. V was clipped by 5 bases and J by 0 bases; unmatched bases: 7. The CDR3 DNA is TGTGCCTGGGTGGGGCCAGGGGGCTCCTACGAGCAGTACTTC. This encodes CAWVGPGGSYEQYF.

The genes are TRBV27 and TRBJ2-7, with TRBD2 identical over 9 bases. The junction had 9 bases not matched to a gene; V was cut back by 6 bases and J by 3 bases. The CDR3 runs to 15 residues. Germline lookup yields CDR1 MNHEY and CDR2 SMNVEV (reference sequence). In DNA form, the CDR3 reads TGTGCCAGCAGCCCCTGGCTAGCGGGGAGCTACGAGCAGTACTTC. This encodes CASSPWLAGSYEQYF.

V usage is TRBV9 and J usage is TRBJ2-3, with a possible D match to TRBD1 (6 bases). Trimming removed 2 bases from V and 6 bases from J, with 10 bases in between. The CDR3 extends over 13 amino acids. Per the germline V gene, CDR1 is SGDLS and CDR2 is YYNGEE. The CDR3 bases are TGTGCCAGCAGCGTCCAGGGGCCTGATACGCAGTATTTT. Amino acid sequence: CASSVQGPDTQYF.

This chain uses TRBV15 with TRBJ1-2, with 8 bases fitting TRBD1. This CDR3 spans 14 amino acids. V trimming: 1 base; J trimming: 4 bases; junction bases outside the gene matches: 2. Germline V lookup: CDR1 LNHNV, CDR2 YYDKDF (reference sequence). The CDR3 nucleotides are TGTGCCACCAGCAGAGGCGACAGGGGCTATGGCTACACCTTC. Its protein is CATSRGDRGYGYTF. The whole variable domain, filled in from reference TRBV15 and TRBJ1-2, reads DAMVIQNPRYQVTQFGKPVTLSCSQTLNHNVMYWYQQKSSQAPKLLFHYYDKDFNNEADTPDNFQSRRPNTSFCFLDIRSPGLGDTAMYLCATSRGDRGYGYTFGSGTRLTVV.

This clone was picked up one time. The CDR3 nucleotides read TGTGCCACCAGCAGAGCCGGGCCCCGCGGAACGTACTTC. Translated: CATSRAGPRGTYF. The chain couples TRBV15 to TRBJ2-7; D unclear. V lost 1 base and J 12 bases, leaving 16 bases between the germline ends. Germline lookup yields CDR1 LNHNV and CDR2 YYDKDF (reference sequence). The CDR3 is made up of 13 amino acids.

The chain has TRBV30 and TRBJ2-1, with D unclear. The CDR3 has 8 amino acids. Between the trimmed V and J ends, which lost 6 bases and 6 bases, there was a span of 0 bases. The germline CDR1 and CDR2 sequences are GTSNPN and SVGIG (reference sequence). The chain's CDR3 is CACNEQFF. The DNA for the CDR3 is TGTGCCTGCAATGAGCAGTTCTTC.

J is TRBJ2-7 and V is TRBV5-6; D uncertain. Germline lookup yields CDR1 SGHDT and CDR2 YYEEEE. The CDR3 has 15 amino acids. V was pared by 4 bases and J by 2 bases, with 16 bases between. CDR3 nucleotides: TGTGCCAGCAGCGCCGGACGATGGTATACCTACGAGCAGTACTTC. Its translation: CASSAGRWYTYEQYF.